The next 11 T cell receptor beta chains were all read from a single sample in a study of Ad26.COV2.S vaccination and SARS-CoV-2 variants (dated by TCRdb to the early 2020s). Read against the paper, the sample's treatment or condition label means: 15 to 20 received Ad26.COV2.S at low or high dose, single or two shots; a few received placebo; per-sample allocation not given. For vaccine and placebo recipients, the sequenced repertoires came from samples collected on day 63 after the first injection. The library was made by the immunoSEQ multiplex PCR assay. This immuneACCESS table, as held by TCRdb, lists in-frame sequences with V and J called but not all clones. Of the missing ones, under half trace to an unresolved V gene in checked studies; the others have no known cause. The sample has about 680,000 clones on record, roughly 90% of them singletons. The ten largest clones capture about 1.5% of the sample.

The sequencing used peripheral blood, collected in a trial of Ad26.COV2.S vaccine versus placebo. All receptors come from a person between 18 and 59 years old who received the Ad26.COV2.S COVID-19 vaccine or a placebo.

The CDR3 nucleotides are TGTGCCAGCAGTTACTATCCGACAGGGGGATACAATGAGCAGTTCTTC. Protein: CASSYYPTGGYNEQFF. The gene calls are TRBV6-2 or TRBV6-3 and TRBJ2-1; 9 nucleotides agree with TRBD1. Germline CDR1 and CDR2: MNHEY and SVGEGT. Trimming cost V 1 base and J 4 bases; bases outside gene matches: 5. The CDR3 loop spans 16 amino acids.

In DNA, the CDR3 is TGTGCCAGCCAAACAAGACACGAGCAGTACTTC. Translated: CASQTRHEQYF. The V and J genes are TRBV28 and TRBJ2-7, with D uncertain. Trimming took off 8 bases at V and 5 bases at J, with 10 bases between the two ends. This CDR3 region has 11 residues. CDR1 and CDR2 (germline): MDHEN, SYDVKM.

The V and J genes are TRBV18 and TRBJ1-5; 10 nucleotides align to TRBD1. Per the germline V gene, CDR1 is KGHSH and CDR2 is LQKENI. This CDR3 has 16 amino acids. The V segment lost 3 bases and the J segment 7 bases; nucleotides outside the gene matches: 9. In DNA form, the CDR3 reads TGTGCCAGCTCACCCGATTCCGGACAGGGGGAACAGCCCCAGCATTTT. Amino acid sequence: CASSPDSGQGEQPQHF. Supplemented by reference TRBV18 and TRBJ1-5, the full variable domain reads NAGVMQNPRHLVRRRGQEARLRCSPMKGHSHVYWYRQLPEEGLKFMVYLQKENIIDESGMPKERFSAEFPKEGPSILRIQQVVRGDSAAYFCASSPDSGQGEQPQHFGDGTRLSIL.

The V call is TRBV19, the J call TRBJ2-5; no definite D call. The CDR3 contains 13 residues. Between the trimmed V and J ends, which lost 3 bases and 5 bases, there was a span of 10 bases. Per germline, CDR1 LNHDA and CDR2 SQIVND (reference sequence). The CDR3, as DNA: TGTGCCAGTAGTATTATGAGGAGCGAGACCCAGTACTTC. Its protein product is CASSIMRSETQYF.

The chain couples TRBV14 to TRBJ1-1; no definite D call. This CDR3 region has 15 residues. Germline V CDR1 and CDR2: SGHDN, FVKESK. Trimming shortened V by 0 bases and J by 4 bases, and 12 bases separated the two germline ends. The CDR3 spells CASSQDLGLGTEAFF. The CDR3 region has the DNA TGTGCCAGCAGCCAAGATCTAGGGCTGGGCACTGAAGCTTTCTTT.

The gene calls are TRBV12-3 or TRBV12-4 and TRBJ1-2; D unclear. Trimming took 3 bases from V and 7 from J, leaving 9 bases between them. This CDR3 contains 12 residues. The CDR3 coding sequence is TGTGCCAGCAGTTTTACGGGAGGTGGCTACACCTTC. It codes for CASSFTGGGYTF.

This clone was observed a single time. The chain combines TRBV12-3 or TRBV12-4 with TRBJ2-3; maybe TRBD2 (6 bases). V dropped 3 bases and J dropped 4 bases, with 8 bases sitting between them. The CDR3 covers 13 residues. As DNA, the CDR3 is TGTGCCAGCAGTTTCGCGGGGTCAGATACGCAGTATTTT. Translating it yields CASSFAGSDTQYF.

This chain uses TRBV30 with TRBJ1-5, with D possibly matching TRBD1 (5 bases). V was shortened by 0 bases and J by 4 bases, with 13 bases between the two germline ends. The CDR3 length is 15 residues. Per the germline V gene, CDR1 is GTSNPN and CDR2 is SVGIG (reference sequence). The CDR3 DNA is TGTGCCTGGAGTGTTAAATGGGGGTTAAATCAGCCCCAGCATTTT. Protein sequence: CAWSVKWGLNQPQHF. The full variable domain, in which reference TRBV30 and TRBJ1-5 provide the parts outside the CDR3, is SQTIHQWPATLVQPVGSPLSLECTVEGTSNPNLYWYRQAAGRGLQLLFYSVGIGQISSEVPQNLSASRPQDRQFILSSKKLLLSDSGFYLCAWSVKWGLNQPQHFGDGTRLSIL.

V is TRBV5-4 and J is TRBJ2-5; D assignment may be TRBD1 or TRBD2 (5 bases each). Trimming removed 3 bases at V and 1 base at J, with 10 bases between. CDR1 is SGHNT and CDR2 is YYREEE in the germline V gene (reference sequence). The CDR3 is made up of 14 amino acids. The DNA of the CDR3 is TGTGCCAGCAGCTCACCGGGACCCCAAGAGACCCAGTACTTC. Amino acids: CASSSPGPQETQYF.

The chain joins TRBV20-1 to TRBJ2-7; D not resolved. Germline V gene lookup returns CDR1 DFQATT and CDR2 SNEGSKA (reference sequence). V was trimmed by 3 bases and J by 3 bases, leaving 6 bases between them. CDR3 length equals 11 residues. The CDR3 here is CSASSSYEQYF. The CDR3 DNA reads TGCAGTGCTAGTTCTAGCTACGAGCAGTACTTC.

This clone was counted between two and nine times. Without the conserved terminal phenylalanine or tryptophan, this CDR3 likely stems from a read error. The DNA is left out, because the CDR3 cannot be placed on it with certainty; the CDR3 is given as TCRdb lists it. The chain links TRBV24-1 to TRBJ2-7; the table's TRBD1 call for D was not verified on the DNA. Counting both end residues, the CDR3 totals 10 amino acids. The germline gives CDR1 KGHDR, CDR2 SFDVKD. CDR3 loop: CATSETGLDD.